This T cell receptor (beta chain) was sequenced in a study of cytomegalovirus exposure and HLA in healthy donors. Findings of the study overall: One later analysis reportedly identified an Asian-associated ancestry cluster that showed fewer N-insertions than the approximately 600-donor mean. Later analysis demonstrated an association between a missense DCLRE1C variant and TCR beta V- and J-gene trimming.

In the PCR, 60 Vbeta and 13 Jbeta primers were used. The data were produced by immunoSEQ multiplex PCR, yet TCRdb's version contains in-frame clones alone and is incomplete. Listed are roughly 84,000 clones; 0.58% falls within the top ten. On this clone: The antigen remains unidentified.

The germline V gene has CDR1 SGHTA and CDR2 FQGTGA. V was clipped by 5 bases and J by 1 base, with 8 bases between them. This CDR3 is built from 13 residues. The genes are TRBV7-3 and TRBJ1-1; the D gene is possibly TRBD1 (6 bases). The sequenced sample consisted of PBMCs. The source of this sequence is a man between 45 and 60 years old in good health and CMV-seronegative. The CDR3 reads CASSATGNTEAFF. The CDR3 DNA is TGTGCCAGCAGCGCGACAGGGAACACTGAAGCTTTCTTT.